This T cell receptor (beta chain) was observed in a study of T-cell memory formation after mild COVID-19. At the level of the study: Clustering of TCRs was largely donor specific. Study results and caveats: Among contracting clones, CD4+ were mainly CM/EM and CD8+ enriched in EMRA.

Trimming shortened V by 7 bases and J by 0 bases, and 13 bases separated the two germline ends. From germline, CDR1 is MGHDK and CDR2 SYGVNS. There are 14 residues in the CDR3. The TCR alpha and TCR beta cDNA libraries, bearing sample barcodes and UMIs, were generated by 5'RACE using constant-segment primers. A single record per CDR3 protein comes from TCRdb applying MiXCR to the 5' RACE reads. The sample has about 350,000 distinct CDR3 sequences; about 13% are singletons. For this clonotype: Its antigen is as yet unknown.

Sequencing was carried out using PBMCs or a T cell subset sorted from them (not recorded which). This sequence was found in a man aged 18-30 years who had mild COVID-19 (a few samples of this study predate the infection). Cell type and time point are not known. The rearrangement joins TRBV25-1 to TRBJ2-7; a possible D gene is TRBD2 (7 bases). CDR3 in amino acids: CASNRGGASYEQYF. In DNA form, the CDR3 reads TGTGCCAGCAACCGAGGGGGGGCCTCCTACGAGCAGTACTTC.